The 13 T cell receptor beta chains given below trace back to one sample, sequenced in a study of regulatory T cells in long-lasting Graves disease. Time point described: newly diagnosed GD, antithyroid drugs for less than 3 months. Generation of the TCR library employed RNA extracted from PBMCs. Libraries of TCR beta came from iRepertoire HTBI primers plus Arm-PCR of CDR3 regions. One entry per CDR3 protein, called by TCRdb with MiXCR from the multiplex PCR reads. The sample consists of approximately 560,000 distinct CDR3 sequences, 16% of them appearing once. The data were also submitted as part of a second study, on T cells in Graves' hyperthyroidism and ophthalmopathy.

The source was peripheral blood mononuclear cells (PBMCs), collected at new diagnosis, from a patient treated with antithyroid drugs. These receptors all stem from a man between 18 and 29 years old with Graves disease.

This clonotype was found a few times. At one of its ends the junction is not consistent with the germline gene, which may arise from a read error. CDR3 DNA: TGTGCTAGCAGCTTAGAGGTTGGGGGCACCGGGGAGCTGTTTTTT. It is translated as CASSLEVGGTGELFF. The chain couples TRBV7-7 to TRBJ2-2; D may be TRBD1 or TRBD2 (5 bases each). The CDR3 sequence is 15 residues long. The V gene's germline CDR1 is SSHAT and CDR2 FNYEAQ (reference sequence).

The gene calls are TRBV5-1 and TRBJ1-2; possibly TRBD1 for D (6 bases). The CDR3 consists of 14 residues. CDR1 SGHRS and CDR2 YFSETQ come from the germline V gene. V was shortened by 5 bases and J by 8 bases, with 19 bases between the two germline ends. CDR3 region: CASSGGGRAPGYTF. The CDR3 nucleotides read TGCGCCAGCAGTGGGGGGGGGCGTGCTCCCGGCTACACCTTC.

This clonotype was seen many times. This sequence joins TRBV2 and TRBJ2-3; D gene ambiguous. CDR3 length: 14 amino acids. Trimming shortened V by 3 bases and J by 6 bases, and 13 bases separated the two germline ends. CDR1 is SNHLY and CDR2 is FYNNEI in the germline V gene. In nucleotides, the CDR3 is TGTGCCAGCAGTGACTACCGCGCTCGGGATACGCAGTATTTT. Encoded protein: CASSDYRARDTQYF.

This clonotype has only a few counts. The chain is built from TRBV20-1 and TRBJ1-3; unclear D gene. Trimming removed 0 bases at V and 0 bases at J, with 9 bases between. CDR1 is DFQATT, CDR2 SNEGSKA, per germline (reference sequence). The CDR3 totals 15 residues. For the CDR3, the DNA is TGCAGTGCTAGAGATCGTCGCAGCTCTGGAAACACCATATATTTT. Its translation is CSARDRRSSGNTIYF.

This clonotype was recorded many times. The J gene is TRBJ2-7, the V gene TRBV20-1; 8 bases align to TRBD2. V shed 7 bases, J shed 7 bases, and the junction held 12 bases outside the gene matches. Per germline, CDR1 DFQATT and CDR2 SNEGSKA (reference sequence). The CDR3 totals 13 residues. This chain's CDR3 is CSVAGLGGSEQYF. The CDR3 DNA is TGCAGTGTAGCGGGACTAGGGGGTTCGGAGCAGTACTTC.

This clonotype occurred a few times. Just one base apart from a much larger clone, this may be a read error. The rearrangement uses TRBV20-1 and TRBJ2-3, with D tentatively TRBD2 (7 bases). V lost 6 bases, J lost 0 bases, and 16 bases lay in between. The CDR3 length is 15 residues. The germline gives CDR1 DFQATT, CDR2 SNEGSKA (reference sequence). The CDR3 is CSAPRGGSSTDTQYF. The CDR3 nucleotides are TGCAGTGCCCCGAGGGGGGGGTCGAGCACAGATACGCAGTATTTT.

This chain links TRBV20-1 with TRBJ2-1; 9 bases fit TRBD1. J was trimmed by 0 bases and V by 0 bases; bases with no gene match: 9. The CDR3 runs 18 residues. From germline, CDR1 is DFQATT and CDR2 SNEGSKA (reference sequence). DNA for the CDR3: TGCAGTGCTAGAGATACTTTGACAGGGGGGTTCTCCTACAATGAGCAGTTCTTC. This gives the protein CSARDTLTGGFSYNEQFF.

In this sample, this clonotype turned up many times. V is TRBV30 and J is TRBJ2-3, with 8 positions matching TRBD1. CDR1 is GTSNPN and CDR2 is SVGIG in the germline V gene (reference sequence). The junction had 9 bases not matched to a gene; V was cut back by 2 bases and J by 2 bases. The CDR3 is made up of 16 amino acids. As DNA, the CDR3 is TGTGCCTGGAGTCCCCCGACAGGGGCTACCACAGATACGCAGTATTTT. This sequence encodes CAWSPPTGATTDTQYF.

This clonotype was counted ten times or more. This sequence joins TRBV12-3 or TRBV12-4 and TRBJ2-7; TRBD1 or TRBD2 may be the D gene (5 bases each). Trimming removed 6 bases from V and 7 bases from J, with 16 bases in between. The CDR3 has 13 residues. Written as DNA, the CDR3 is TGTGCCAGCAGCCCGACAGCCTCGGGGGAGCAGTACTTC. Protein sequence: CASSPTASGEQYF.

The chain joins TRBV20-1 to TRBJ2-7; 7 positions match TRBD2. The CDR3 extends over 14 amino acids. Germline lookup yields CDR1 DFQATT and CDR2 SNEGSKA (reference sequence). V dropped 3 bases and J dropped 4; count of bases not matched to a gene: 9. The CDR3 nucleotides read TGCAGTGCTAGTTCGCAGCGGGACCTTTACGAGCAGTACTTC. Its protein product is CSASSQRDLYEQYF.

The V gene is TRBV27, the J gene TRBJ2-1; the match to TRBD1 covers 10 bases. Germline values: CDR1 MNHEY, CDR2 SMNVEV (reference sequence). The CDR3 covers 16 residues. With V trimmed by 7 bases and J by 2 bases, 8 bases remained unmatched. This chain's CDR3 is CASTSRQGAAYNEQFF. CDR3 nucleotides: TGTGCCAGCACCTCCAGACAGGGGGCGGCCTACAATGAGCAGTTCTTC.

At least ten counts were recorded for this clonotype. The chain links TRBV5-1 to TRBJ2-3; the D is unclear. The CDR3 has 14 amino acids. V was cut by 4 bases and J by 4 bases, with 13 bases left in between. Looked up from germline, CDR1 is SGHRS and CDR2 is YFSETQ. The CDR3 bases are TGCGCCAGCAGCGGATCCCGGGCGGCAGATACGCAGTATTTT. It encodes CASSGSRAADTQYF. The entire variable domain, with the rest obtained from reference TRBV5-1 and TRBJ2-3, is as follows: KAGVTQTPRYLIKTRGQQVTLSCSPISGHRSVSWYQQTPGQGLQFLFEYFSETQRNKGNFPGRFSGRQFSNSRSEMNVSTLELGDSALYLCASSGSRAADTQYFGPGTRLTVL.

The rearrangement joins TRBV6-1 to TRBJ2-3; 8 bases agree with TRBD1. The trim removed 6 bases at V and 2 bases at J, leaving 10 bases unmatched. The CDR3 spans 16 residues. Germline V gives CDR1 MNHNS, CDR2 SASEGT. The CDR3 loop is CASSRPGTGYTDTQYF. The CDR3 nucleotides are TGTGCCAGCAGCCGACCCGGGACAGGCTACACAGATACGCAGTATTTT.